This T cell receptor (beta chain) was recorded in a study of blood T cell repertoires in COVID-19. CDR1 MNHEY and CDR2 SVGAGI come from the germline V gene. After removal of 1 base from V and 10 bases from J, the junction contained 7 bases not matched to a gene. This CDR3 is 14 amino acids long. The assay was immunoSEQ multiplex PCR, and TCRdb's table has in-frame clones only and misses some. The sample lists some 380,000 clones; approximately 80% were seen once. The sequenced material came from peripheral blood. This TCR came from a human donor with acute or convalescent COVID-19. The donor label of this sample is uncertain. This chain links TRBV6-5 with TRBJ2-4; 7 bases agree with TRBD1. DNA of the CDR3: TGTGCCAGCAGTTACTTAACGACAGGGTTAATTCAGTACTTC. Its translation: CASSYLTTGLIQYF.